The rows below give T cell receptor beta chains drawn from one sample of a study of CD8 T cells in Susac syndrome. TCRdb reanalysed the immunoSEQ multiplex PCR reads using MiXCR and keeps one entry per CDR3 protein. Of around 170,000 distinct CDR3 sequences listed, nearly 97% are singletons. The sequenced sample was CD4+ T cells from PBMCs. The source of these receptors is a human donor with Susac syndrome. CDR3s include the opening cysteine and the closing phenylalanine or tryptophan. The D gene is left open where the match is weak.

>TRBV12-5|TRBJ2-7|13|NA
CASGLTGSYEQYF
>TRBV12-3/TRBV12-4|TRBJ2-4|13|NA
CASSFAGGEVQYF
>TRBV6-2/TRBV6-3|TRBJ1-5|15|NA
CASGATGLSNQPQHF
>TRBV3-1|TRBJ2-2|14|NA
CASSQSAGGGELFF
>TRBV7-8|TRBJ1-5|13|NA
CASSEAQERPQHF
>TRBV7-2|TRBJ1-2|14|NA
CASSPPNWDYGYTF
>TRBV30|TRBJ2-7|13|NA
CAWSGTGHYEQYF
>TRBV29-1|TRBJ2-3|12|NA
CSVSTVTDTQYF
>TRBV18|TRBJ2-1|13|TRBD1
CASSPGDSDEQFF
>TRBV12-3/TRBV12-4|TRBJ2-5|15|NA
CASSPFRIGSETQYF
>TRBV12-3/TRBV12-4|TRBJ2-2|15|NA
CASNLLRGGTGELFF
>TRBV27|TRBJ2-3|16|NA
CASSWDGPLGTDTQYF
>TRBV9|TRBJ1-1|15|TRBD1
CASSKQGAQNTEAFF
>TRBV12-3/TRBV12-4|TRBJ1-6|16|TRBD1
CASSHTGGSYNSPLHF
>TRBV30|TRBJ1-2|12|NA
CAWTGGEGGYTF
>TRBV9|TRBJ1-3|18|TRBD1
CASSLGQGFGGSGNTIYF
>TRBV6-2/TRBV6-3|TRBJ2-1|15|TRBD2
CASRTSGAGYNEQFF
>TRBV24-1|TRBJ1-2|14|TRBD1
CATSDTGTAYGYTF
>TRBV19|TRBJ1-5|16|NA
CASRDPRLYSNQPQHF
>TRBV9|TRBJ2-3|18|TRBD2
CASSVVGLAGGSTDTQYF
>TRBV6-2/TRBV6-3|TRBJ2-3|15|TRBD2
CASSYRLAGADTQYF
>TRBV29-1|TRBJ2-7|12|NA
CSVVQGMSKQYF
>TRBV7-8|TRBJ1-2|18|NA
CASSFPTDRNVGGYGYTF
>TRBV30|TRBJ1-6|15|NA
CAWNAGDVDNSPLHF
>TRBV25-1|TRBJ1-4|13|NA
CASSELFHDKLFF
>TRBV18|TRBJ2-5|15|NA
CASSQGGSGIETQYF
>TRBV19|TRBJ1-5|14|NA
CASSRQAINQPQHF
>TRBV30|TRBJ2-5|13|NA
CAWSVGQQETQYF
>TRBV11-2|TRBJ2-3|16|TRBD2
CASSSGHGGVTDTQYF
>TRBV6-5|TRBJ2-1|16|TRBD1
CASSYSLGQGSDEQFF
>TRBV9|TRBJ2-1|15|TRBD1
CASSPGQRADNEQFF
>TRBV20-1|TRBJ1-1|13|NA
CSAHTGKGTEAFF
>TRBV12-3/TRBV12-4|TRBJ1-1|13|TRBD1
CASSQRGLAEAFF
>TRBV9|TRBJ1-6|14|TRBD1
CASSATGGLSPLHF
>TRBV5-1|TRBJ2-7|13|NA
CASSLAPDPRQYF
>TRBV20-1|TRBJ2-4|14|TRBD2
CSARERGGPDIQYF
>TRBV14|TRBJ1-2|14|TRBD1
CASTKFLTGSGYTF
>TRBV5-6|TRBJ2-7|17|TRBD1
CASSPRRDRGRSYEQYF
>TRBV20-1|TRBJ2-5|12|NA
CSPVGRQETQYF
>TRBV30|TRBJ2-5|15|TRBD1
CAWSAKGQGVETQYF
>TRBV6-2/TRBV6-3|TRBJ2-1|15|TRBD2
CASTDPGLAVNEQFF
>TRBV18|TRBJ2-6|16|NA
CASSPTATSGANVLTF
>TRBV7-2|TRBJ1-5|14|NA
CASSSQGSNQPQHF